The clone carrying this TCR beta chain came up many times. The CDR3 runs to 12 residues. V was clipped by 3 bases and J by 1 base, with 3 bases between them. Germline-derived CDR1 and CDR2 are LNHDA and SQIVND (reference sequence). Arm-PCR with iRepertoire HTBI primers amplified the CDR3 regions for these TCR beta libraries. Using its own MiXCR run on the multiplex PCR reads, TCRdb lists one record per CDR3 protein. The sample comprises approximately 560,000 distinct CDR3 sequences, about 15% of which are singletons, and 12% rests with the top ten. Time point indicated: newly diagnosed GD, antithyroid drugs for less than 3 months. With RNA extracted from PBMCs as input, the TCR library was made. This sample is part of a study of regulatory T cells in long-lasting Graves disease. The sample was also linked to a second study, of T cells in Graves' hyperthyroidism and ophthalmopathy. That work contributes: Carried out on the TCR CDR3, a first-round RT-PCR used the HTBI primer set.

Sequences were derived from peripheral blood mononuclear cells (PBMCs), sampled at new diagnosis, from a patient treated with antithyroid drugs. The receptor was isolated from a man younger than 35 with Graves disease. This sequence joins TRBV19 and TRBJ1-1; D not certain. CDR3 sequence (DNA): TGTGCCAGTAGTATTGGGAACACTGAAGCTTTCTTT. This codes for CASSIGNTEAFF. The whole variable domain, remainder taken from reference TRBV19 and TRBJ1-1, is DGGITQSPKYLFRKEGQNVTLSCEQNLNHDAMYWYRQDPGQGLRLIYYSQIVNDFQKGDIAEGYSVSREKKESFPLTVTSAQKNPTAFYLCASSIGNTEAFFGQGTRLTVV.